These 18 T cell receptor beta chains share one sample of origin, sequenced in a study of T cells after yellow fever vaccination. TCRdb independently ran MiXCR on the 5' RACE reads; one entry per CDR3 protein. The sample lists about 120,000 distinct CDR3 sequences; about 8.4% were seen once. Sequencing was performed on CD8+ T cells sorted from PBMCs, taken on the day of the yellow fever booster vaccination. The source is a man in his late teens or twenties who received the YFV17D yellow fever vaccine.

V gene TRBV4-2 combines with J gene TRBJ1-2; 10 bases are a match to TRBD1. This CDR3 is 17 amino acids long. Germline V lookup: CDR1 LGHNA, CDR2 YNFKEQ. V gave up 1 base and J gave up 7 bases; unmatched junction bases: 12. The CDR3 nucleotides read TGTGCCAGCAGCCAAGCCCCCGGACAGGGGGGGAGACCTGGCTACACCTTC. Translated, it gives CASSQAPGQGGRPGYTF.

This clonotype was seen at least ten times. The chain uses TRBV10-3 and TRBJ2-1; D is possibly TRBD1 (6 bases). Germline CDR1 reads ENHRY; CDR2 reads SYGVKD. The CDR3 totals 14 residues. V dropped 6 bases and J dropped 2 bases, with 11 bases sitting between them. For the CDR3, the DNA is TGTGCCATCAGGGAACAGGGCCCCTACAATGAGCAGTTCTTC. This encodes CAIREQGPYNEQFF.

This chain connects TRBV4-3 to TRBJ1-5, with D uncertain. Trimming cost V 0 bases and J 0 bases, with 6 bases left between them. This CDR3 has 15 residues. The germline gives CDR1 LGHNA, CDR2 YSLEER. CDR3 region: CASSQDLSSNQPQHF. DNA of the CDR3: TGCGCCAGCAGCCAAGATTTAAGTAGCAATCAGCCCCAGCATTTT.

This clonotype was recorded at least ten times. The V and J genes are TRBV9 and TRBJ2-3; D is uncertain. The CDR3 covers 12 residues. The germline gives CDR1 SGDLS, CDR2 YYNGEE. Trimming stripped 3 bases from V and 9 bases from J, with 11 bases between. This CDR3 is CASSATRNTQYF. CDR3 sequence (DNA): TGTGCCAGCAGCGCGACGCGGAACACGCAGTATTTT. Complete variable domain (other parts from reference TRBV9 and TRBJ2-3): DSGVTQTPKHLITATGQRVTLRCSPRSGDLSVYWYQQSLDQGLQFLIQYYNGEERAKGNILERFSAQQFPDLHSELNLSSLELGDSALYFCASSATRNTQYFGPGTRLTVL.

This chain joins TRBV12-3 or TRBV12-4 and TRBJ2-5, with 8 bases fitting TRBD1. CDR3 size: 15 residues. V lost 6 bases and J lost 5; bases outside the gene matches: 11. CDR3 coding DNA: TGTGCCAGCAGCCGACCTCAGGGGGCAGAGGAGACCCAGTACTTC. It is translated as CASSRPQGAEETQYF.

This clonotype came up many times. The chain joins TRBV4-3 to TRBJ1-4; weak D call: TRBD1 (5 bases). This CDR3 region has 12 residues. Germline V gene sequence: CDR1 LGHNA, CDR2 YSLEER. Trimming stripped 3 bases from V and 8 bases from J, with 7 bases between. The CDR3: CASSQEGEKLFF. As DNA, the CDR3 is TGCGCCAGCAGCCAGGAGGGGGAAAAACTGTTTTTT.

The chain uses TRBV4-1 and TRBJ2-2; tentative D call: TRBD1 (5 bases). Between the trimmed V and J ends, which lost 4 bases and 10 bases, there was a span of 13 bases. This CDR3 has 13 residues. Germline V lookup: CDR1 MGHRA, CDR2 YSYEKL. CDR3 in amino acids: CASSRIREEELFF. The CDR3 region has the DNA TGCGCCAGCAGCCGCATCAGGGAAGAGGAGCTGTTTTTT.

The gene calls are TRBV11-2 and TRBJ1-5; tentative D call: TRBD1 (5 bases). The germline V and J ends were trimmed by 5 bases and 0 bases, with 5 bases remaining between them. The CDR3 totals 13 residues. CDR1 and CDR2 (germline): SGHAT, FQNNGV. CDR3 DNA sequence: TGTGCCAGCAGCAGGGGTAGCAATCAGCCCCAGCATTTT. Its protein is CASSRGSNQPQHF.

This clonotype came up a few times. This chain links TRBV27 with TRBJ1-1; TRBD1 is a possible D gene (5 bases). V lost 5 bases, J lost 2 bases, and 12 bases lay in between. Germline values: CDR1 MNHEY, CDR2 SMNVEV (reference sequence). The CDR3 is 14 amino acids. CDR3 protein: CASSRQGRNTEAFF. The CDR3 DNA is TGTGCCAGCAGTCGGCAGGGCCGAAACACTGAAGCTTTCTTT.

This clonotype was detected ten times or more. The chain carries TRBV20-1 and TRBJ2-1, with D uncertain. The CDR3 runs 15 residues. Germline V gives CDR1 DFQATT, CDR2 SNEGSKA (reference sequence). V lost 6 bases, J lost 0 bases, and 15 bases lay in between. The CDR3 is CSAGNQMSSYNEQFF. DNA of the CDR3: TGCAGTGCCGGAAACCAAATGAGCTCCTACAATGAGCAGTTCTTC.

This rearrangement joins TRBV6-2 or TRBV6-3 to TRBJ1-5; D gene unclear. V lost 7 bases, J lost 11 bases, and 12 bases lay in between. There are 11 residues in the CDR3. Germline V gene data show CDR1 as MNHEY and CDR2 as SVGEGT. The CDR3 region has the DNA TGTGCCAGCATGGAGGGTTTGACCCAGCATTTT. The encoded protein is CASMEGLTQHF.

The chain has TRBV14 and TRBJ2-3; possibly TRBD1 or TRBD2 for D (5 bases each). This CDR3 is 12 amino acids long. Trimming took 10 bases from V and 8 from J, leaving 16 bases between them. Looked up from germline, CDR1 is SGHDN and CDR2 is FVKESK. The CDR3 here is CATAIGAGTQYF. The CDR3 nucleotides are TGTGCCACCGCCATAGGGGCGGGTACGCAGTATTTT.

CDR3 in amino acids: CASSQDASGGYNEQFF. The CDR3 nucleotides are TGCGCCAGCAGCCAAGATGCAAGCGGGGGCTACAATGAGCAGTTCTTC. The V and J genes are TRBV4-3 and TRBJ2-1; 8 nucleotides align to TRBD2. V lost 0 bases and J lost 3; bases outside the gene matches: 4. Germline CDR1 is LGHNA and CDR2 is YSLEER. The length of the CDR3 is 16 residues.

This clonotype occurred a few times. The gene calls are TRBV7-2 and TRBJ1-6; D is perhaps TRBD1 (5 bases). This CDR3 has 15 residues. The V gene lost 2 bases and the J gene lost 6 bases, with 11 bases spanning the gap. The germline gives CDR1 SGHTA, CDR2 FQGNSA. The CDR3 loop reads CASSLRPGVNSPLHF. CDR3 DNA sequence: TGTGCCAGCAGCTTACGGCCGGGGGTTAATTCACCCCTCCACTTT.

This clonotype was seen a handful of times. V gene TRBV4-3 combines with J gene TRBJ2-1; 14 bases agree with TRBD2. Germline loops: CDR1 LGHNA, CDR2 YSLEER. The CDR3 length is 16 residues. J lost 2 bases, V lost 5 bases, and 2 bases had no gene match. Here the CDR3 reads CASSSTSGGAYNEQFF. The CDR3 DNA follows: TGCGCCAGCAGCTCGACTAGCGGGGGGGCCTACAATGAGCAGTTCTTC.

This sequence joins TRBV4-2 and TRBJ2-5; D is tentatively TRBD1 or TRBD2 (5 bases each). The CDR3 totals 13 residues. Germline CDR1 is LGHNA and CDR2 is YNFKEQ. V dropped 0 bases and J dropped 5 bases, with 7 bases sitting between them. CDR3 residues: CASSQDEGETQYF. For the CDR3, the DNA is TGTGCCAGCAGCCAAGATGAGGGGGAGACCCAGTACTTC.

In its sample, this clonotype was seen a few times. The gene calls are TRBV7-2 and TRBJ2-1; perhaps TRBD1 as D (7 bases). Trimming cost V 4 bases and J 9 bases, with 31 bases left between them. Looked up from germline, CDR1 is SGHTA and CDR2 is FQGNSA. This CDR3 is 19 amino acids long. CDR3 sequence reads: CASSWPDRADGVPGGEQFF. The CDR3 DNA sequence: TGTGCCAGCAGCTGGCCCGACAGGGCGGACGGGGTCCCCGGGGGTGAGCAGTTCTTC.

The genes are TRBV7-9 and TRBJ2-7; D ambiguous. Germline V gene data show CDR1 as SEHNR and CDR2 as FQNEAQ (reference sequence). Trimming removed 2 bases at V and 3 bases at J, with 8 bases between. This CDR3 has 13 amino acids. CDR3 amino acids: CASSLSAGYEQYV. The CDR3 bases are TGTGCCAGCAGCTTATCCGCAGGCTACGAGCAGTACGTC.